The 17 T cell receptor beta chains reported below all come from one sample, sequenced in a study of blood T cells in healthy people across ages. The authors ran a second PCR of 7 to 11 cycles using a sample-barcoded 5' primer and a J-beta primer mix. TCRdb reanalysed the 5' RACE reads using MiXCR and keeps one entry per CDR3 protein. Here the sample spans hundreds of thousands of distinct CDR3 sequences, 45% to 50% being singletons. Sequencing used blood. Every receptor here comes from a woman in her sixties in good health.

The chain recombines TRBV28 with TRBJ2-6; D remains unclear. The germline V and J ends were trimmed by 5 bases and 1 base, with 9 bases remaining between them. Germline V CDR1 and CDR2: MDHEN, SYDVKM. The CDR3 extends over 15 amino acids. Written as DNA, the CDR3 is TGTGCCAGCAGTCCTCACACATCTGGGGCCAACGTCCTGACTTTC. This sequence encodes CASSPHTSGANVLTF.

This clonotype came up a few times. V usage is TRBV11-1 and J usage is TRBJ1-2; TRBD1 matches 9 bases. The CDR3 consists of 15 residues. The germline V gene has CDR1 SGHAT and CDR2 FQDESV (reference sequence). V gave up 5 bases and J gave up 8 bases; unmatched junction bases: 12. CDR3 bases: TGTGCCAGCAGCCGGACAGGGGACAAAGTGGAAGGCTACACCTTC. Protein: CASSRTGDKVEGYTF.

This chain joins TRBV20-1 and TRBJ1-6, with unresolved D. This CDR3 comprises 13 residues. V was clipped by 6 bases and J by 7 bases, with 13 bases between them. CDR1 and CDR2 from the germline V gene are DFQATT and SNEGSKA (reference sequence). CDR3 nucleotides: TGCAGTGCGGAAGCGGAGAGAAATTCACCCCTCCACTTT. Its translation: CSAEAERNSPLHF.

V usage is TRBV6-2 or TRBV6-3 and J usage is TRBJ2-2; no clear D. Deletions cut 5 bases from V and 5 bases from J, with 9 bases between. Germline CDR1 reads MNHEY; CDR2 reads SVGEGT. The length of the CDR3 is 13 residues. CDR3 bases: TGTGCCAGCAGTCCCGCGAGGACCGGGGAGCTGTTTTTT. It is translated as CASSPARTGELFF.

Comment on this clonotype: At one boundary the junction diverges from the germline segment, which might be a read error. The chain uses TRBV12-3 or TRBV12-4 and TRBJ2-5; D may correspond to TRBD1 or TRBD2 (5 bases each). The CDR3 contains 18 residues. The CDR3 loop reads CAGSLGKVRDHVRDEQYF. The CDR3, as DNA: TGTGCCGGCAGTTTAGGTAAGGTGAGGGACCACGTAAGGGATGAGCAGTACTTC.

The chain carries TRBV20-1 and TRBJ2-3; 8 bases agree with TRBD2. Germline CDR1 and CDR2: DFQATT and SNEGSKA (reference sequence). J lost 4 bases, V lost 0 bases, and 6 bases had no gene match. This CDR3 spans 15 amino acids. This chain's CDR3 is CSARDSREGSDTQYF. CDR3 nucleotides: TGCAGTGCTAGAGATTCCCGGGAGGGCTCAGATACGCAGTATTTT.

In its sample, this clonotype was seen a few times. This chain links TRBV20-1 with TRBJ2-1; 10 nucleotides align to TRBD2. With V trimmed by 3 bases and J by 5 bases, 10 bases remained unmatched. The CDR3 covers 16 residues. Per the germline V gene, CDR1 is DFQATT and CDR2 is SNEGSKA (reference sequence). For the CDR3, the DNA is TGCAGTGCTAGGCACAATAGCGGGAGGACCGACAATGAGCAGTTCTTC. It codes for CSARHNSGRTDNEQFF.

The chain joins TRBV11-1 to TRBJ2-5, with D perhaps matching TRBD2 (5 bases). Germline-derived CDR1 and CDR2 are SGHAT and FQDESV (reference sequence). V lost 0 bases and J 13 bases, leaving 18 bases between the germline ends. The CDR3 covers 14 residues. The CDR3 loop reads CASSLASGSYERYF. The CDR3 bases are TGTGCCAGCAGCTTAGCGAGCGGTTCGTACGAGCGGTACTTC.

This clonotype was observed a few times. The V gene is TRBV7-9, the J gene TRBJ2-5, with TRBD1 matching 8 bases. Germline CDR1 and CDR2: SEHNR and FQNEAQ (reference sequence). V gave up 5 bases and J gave up 5 bases; unmatched junction bases: 10. This CDR3 contains 15 residues. DNA for the CDR3: TGTGCCAGCAGCAGTTCCCAGGGGGCTTGGGAGACCCAGTACTTC. Amino acids: CASSSSQGAWETQYF.

CDR3 sequence: CASSRSQGPAYEQYF. CDR3 in DNA: TGCGCCAGCAGCCGATCACAGGGCCCTGCCTACGAGCAGTACTTC. This chain links TRBV4-1 with TRBJ2-7; TRBD1 might be the D (6 bases). V was clipped by 4 bases and J by 2 bases, with 15 bases between them. The CDR3 consists of 15 residues. Germline CDR1 reads MGHRA; CDR2 reads YSYEKL.

The chain couples TRBV14 to TRBJ2-1; TRBD2 aligns across 9 bases. The germline V gene has CDR1 SGHDN and CDR2 FVKESK. This CDR3 region has 13 residues. After removal of 3 bases from V and 12 bases from J, the junction contained 6 bases not matched to a gene. CDR3 in DNA: TGTGCCAGCAGCCACGTAGCGGGAGATGGGCAGTTCTTC. Protein: CASSHVAGDGQFF. Drawing the rest from reference TRBV14 and TRBJ2-1, the complete variable domain is EAGVTQFPSHSVIEKGQTVTLRCDPISGHDNLYWYRRVMGKEIKFLLHFVKESKQDESGMPNNRFLAERTGGTYSTLKVQPAELEDSGVYFCASSHVAGDGQFFGPGTRLTVL.

This chain connects TRBV6-6 to TRBJ2-1; 7 nucleotides match TRBD2. V lost 0 bases and J lost 10; bases outside the gene matches: 3. The CDR3 has 13 residues. Germline V gene sequence: CDR1 MNHNY, CDR2 SVGAGI (reference sequence). The CDR3: CASSYSGGTEQFF. CDR3 nucleotides: TGTGCCAGCAGTTACTCGGGGGGGACCGAGCAGTTCTTC.

This sequence joins TRBV14 and TRBJ2-1; D remains unclear. The germline CDR1 and CDR2 sequences are SGHDN and FVKESK. This CDR3 is built from 15 residues. The germline V and J ends were trimmed by 1 base and 4 bases, with 11 bases remaining between them. The CDR3 loop is CASSQGALNYNEQFF. In DNA form, the CDR3 reads TGTGCCAGCAGCCAAGGAGCGTTAAATTACAATGAGCAGTTCTTC.

V gene TRBV7-2 combines with J gene TRBJ2-1; 8 bases map to TRBD2. V trimming: 1 base; J trimming: 8 bases; junction bases outside the gene matches: 4. Germline CDR1 and CDR2: SGHTA and FQGNSA. The CDR3 spans 14 residues. In DNA form, the CDR3 reads TGTGCCAGCAGCTTAGGAGCGGGAGTAGATGAGCAGTTCTTC. Protein sequence: CASSLGAGVDEQFF.

This chain uses TRBV20-1 with TRBJ2-1, with 8 bases fitting TRBD2. The germline gives CDR1 DFQATT, CDR2 SNEGSKA (reference sequence). The CDR3 sequence is 14 residues long. J lost 2 bases, V lost 5 bases, and 5 bases had no gene match. CDR3 protein: CSAPDSGTYNEQFF. CDR3 bases: TGCAGTGCTCCGGATAGCGGGACCTACAATGAGCAGTTCTTC.

The chain uses TRBV20-1 and TRBJ1-1; D is unclear. Per the germline V gene, CDR1 is DFQATT and CDR2 is SNEGSKA (reference sequence). Trimming left V 0 bases short and J 3 bases short, with 11 bases between. This CDR3 comprises 14 residues. DNA of the CDR3: TGCAGTGCTAGAGAGGCCGCTGGTTACACTGAAGCTTTCTTT. It specifies CSAREAAGYTEAFF.

This clonotype was seen ten or more times. V is TRBV27 and J is TRBJ2-5, with TRBD1 matching over 7 bases. CDR3 length: 15 residues. CDR1 is MNHEY and CDR2 is SMNVEV in the germline V gene (reference sequence). V lost 1 base, J lost 5 bases, and 7 bases stayed unmatched. The CDR3 region has the DNA TGTGCCAGCAGTTTATTCTGGACAGGAGGCGAGACCCAGTACTTC. This codes for CASSLFWTGGETQYF.